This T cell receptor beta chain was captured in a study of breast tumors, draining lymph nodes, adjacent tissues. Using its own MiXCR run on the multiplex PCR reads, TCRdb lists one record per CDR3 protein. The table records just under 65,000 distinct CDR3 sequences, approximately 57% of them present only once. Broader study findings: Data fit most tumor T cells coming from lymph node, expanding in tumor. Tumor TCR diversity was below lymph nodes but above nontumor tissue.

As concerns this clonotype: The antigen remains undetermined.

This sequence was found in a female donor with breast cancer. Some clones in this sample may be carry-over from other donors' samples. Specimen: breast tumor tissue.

DNA for the CDR3: TGCAGCGTTGTTTACTACTTAGGGGGCGGGGAGCAGTTCTTC. This sequence encodes CSVVYYLGGGEQFF. The chain combines TRBV29-1 with TRBJ2-1, with 7 nucleotides matching TRBD1. This CDR3 has 14 residues. J gave up 10 bases and V 4 bases, and 13 bases lay outside the gene matches. Germline-derived CDR1 and CDR2 are SQVTM and ANQGSEA.